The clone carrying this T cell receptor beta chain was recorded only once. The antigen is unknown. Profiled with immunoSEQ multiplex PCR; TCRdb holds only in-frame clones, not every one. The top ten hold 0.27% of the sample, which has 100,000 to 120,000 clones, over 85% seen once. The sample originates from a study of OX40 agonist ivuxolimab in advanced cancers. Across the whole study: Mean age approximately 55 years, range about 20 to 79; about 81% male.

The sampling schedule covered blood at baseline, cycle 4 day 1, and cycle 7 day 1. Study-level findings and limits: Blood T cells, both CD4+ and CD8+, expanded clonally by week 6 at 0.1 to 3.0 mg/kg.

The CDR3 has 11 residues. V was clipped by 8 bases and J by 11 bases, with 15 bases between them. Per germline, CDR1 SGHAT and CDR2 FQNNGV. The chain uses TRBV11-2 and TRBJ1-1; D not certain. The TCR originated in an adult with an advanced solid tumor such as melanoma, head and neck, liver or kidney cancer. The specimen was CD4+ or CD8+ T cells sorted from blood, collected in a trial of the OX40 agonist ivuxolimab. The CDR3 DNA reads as TGTGCCAGCTCCCTCTCTTTAGAGGCTTTCTTT. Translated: CASSLSLEAFF. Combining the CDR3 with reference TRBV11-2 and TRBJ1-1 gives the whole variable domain EAGVAQSPRYKIIEKRQSVAFWCNPISGHATLYWYQQILGQGPKLLIQFQNNGVVDDSQLPKDRFSAERLKGVDSTLKIQPAKLEDSAVYLCASSLSLEAFFGQGTRLTVV.